This T cell receptor beta chain was sequenced in a study of Ad26.COV2.S vaccination and SARS-CoV-2 variants. Sample treatment: some 19 received Ad26.COV2.S at low or high dose, single or two shots; 5 received placebo; per-sample allocation not given. Specimens were obtained on day 63 following the first vaccine or placebo injection. V gave up 5 bases and J gave up 4 bases, with 9 bases separating them. This CDR3 is built from 13 residues. Germline CDR1 SGHAT, CDR2 FQNNGV. TCRdb's copy holds only in-frame clones and misses some; the assay was immunoSEQ multiplex PCR. The sample shows hundreds of thousands of clones, about 89% of them seen only once.

The origin of this receptor is a person aged 18-60 years who received the Ad26.COV2.S COVID-19 vaccine or a placebo. The V and J genes are TRBV11-2 and TRBJ2-1; D may be TRBD1 (6 bases). The sequenced sample was peripheral blood, obtained in a trial of Ad26.COV2.S vaccine versus placebo. CDR3 DNA: TGTGCCAGCAGCCGGACAGAATACAATGAGCAGTTCTTC. As protein: CASSRTEYNEQFF.